This T cell receptor (beta chain) comes out of a study of T cells in localized non-small cell lung cancer. Sequenced by immunoSEQ multiplex PCR; TCRdb stores in-frame clones only, minus some. Among approximately 41,000 clones listed, 88% were seen once. With regard to this clone: Its antigen is not identified.

Study conclusions and caveats: In uninvolved adjacent lung, T cell clonality reached its highest value, exceeding tumor.

With 0 bases removed from V and 0 bases from J, the gap between germline ends came to 9 bases. Germline CDR1 LGHNA, CDR2 YSLEER. CDR3 length equals 16 residues. Sequences were derived from peripheral blood, sampled before any cancer treatment. V gene TRBV4-3 combines with J gene TRBJ1-3, with a possible D match to TRBD1 (5 bases). This TCR came from a female donor older than 55 with stage I squamous cell lung carcinoma. DNA for the CDR3: TGCGCCAGCAGCCAAGAGTCAGGGTTCTCTGGAAACACCATATATTTT. Translated: CASSQESGFSGNTIYF.